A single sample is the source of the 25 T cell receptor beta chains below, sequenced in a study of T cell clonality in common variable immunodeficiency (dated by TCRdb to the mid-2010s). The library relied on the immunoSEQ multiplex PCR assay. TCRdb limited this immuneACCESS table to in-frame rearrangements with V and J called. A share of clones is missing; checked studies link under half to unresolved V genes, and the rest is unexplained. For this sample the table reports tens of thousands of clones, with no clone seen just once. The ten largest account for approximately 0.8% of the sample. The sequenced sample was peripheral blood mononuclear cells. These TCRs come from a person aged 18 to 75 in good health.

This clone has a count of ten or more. CDR3 region: CASSLASTGLIKFYEQYF. The DNA read from the CDR3 is TGTGCCAGCAGCTTAGCGTCGACGGGACTCATAAAGTTCTACGAG. The J gene is TRBJ2-7, the V gene TRBV7-2, with D maybe TRBD2 (6 bases). The read terminates 3 residues before the CDR3 end, so the remaining end is supplied by the germline J gene. Trimming took off 0 bases at V and 3 bases at J, with 21 bases between the two ends. Germline loops: CDR1 SGHTA, CDR2 FQGNSA. CDR3 size: 18 residues.

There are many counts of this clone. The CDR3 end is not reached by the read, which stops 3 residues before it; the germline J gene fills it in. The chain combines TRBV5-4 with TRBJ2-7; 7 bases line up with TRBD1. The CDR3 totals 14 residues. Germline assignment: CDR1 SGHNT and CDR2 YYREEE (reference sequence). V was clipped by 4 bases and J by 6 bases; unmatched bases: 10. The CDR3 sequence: CASSRDSGLGEQYF. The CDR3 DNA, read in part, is TGTGCCAGCAGCAGGGACAGTGGATTAGGCGAG.

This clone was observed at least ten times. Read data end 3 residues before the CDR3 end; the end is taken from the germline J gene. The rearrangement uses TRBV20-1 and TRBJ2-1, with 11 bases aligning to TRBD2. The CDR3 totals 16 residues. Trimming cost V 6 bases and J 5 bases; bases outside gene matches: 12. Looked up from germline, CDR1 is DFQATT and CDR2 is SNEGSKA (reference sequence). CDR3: CSAHSGRASRNNEQFF. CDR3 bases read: TGCAGTGCCCATAGCGGGAGGGCCTCACGTAACAATGAG.

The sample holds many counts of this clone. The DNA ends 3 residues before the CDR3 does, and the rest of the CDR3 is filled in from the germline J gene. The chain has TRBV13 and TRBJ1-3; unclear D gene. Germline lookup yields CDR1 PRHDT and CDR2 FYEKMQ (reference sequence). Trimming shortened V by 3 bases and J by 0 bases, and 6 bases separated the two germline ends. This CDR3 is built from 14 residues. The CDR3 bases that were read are TGTGCCAGCAGCTTCGTCGGCTCTGGAAACACC. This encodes CASSFVGSGNT. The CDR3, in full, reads CASSFVGSGNTIYF.

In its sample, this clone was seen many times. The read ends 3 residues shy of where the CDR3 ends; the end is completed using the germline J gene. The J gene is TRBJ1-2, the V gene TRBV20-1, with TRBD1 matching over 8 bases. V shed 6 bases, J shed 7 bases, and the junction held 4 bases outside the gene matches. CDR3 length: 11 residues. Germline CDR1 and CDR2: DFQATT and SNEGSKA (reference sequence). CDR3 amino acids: CSATGQGGYTF. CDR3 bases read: TGCAGTGCCACCGGACAGGGTGGC.

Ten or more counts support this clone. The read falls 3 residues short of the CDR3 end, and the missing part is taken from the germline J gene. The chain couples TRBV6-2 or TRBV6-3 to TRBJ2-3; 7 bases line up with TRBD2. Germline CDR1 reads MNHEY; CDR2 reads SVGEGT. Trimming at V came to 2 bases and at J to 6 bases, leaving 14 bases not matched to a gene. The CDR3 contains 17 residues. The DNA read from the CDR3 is TGTGCCAGCAGTTACGCGTACAGGCCAGCGGGAACGGATACG. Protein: CASSYAYRPAGTDT. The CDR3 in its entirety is CASSYAYRPAGTDTQYF.

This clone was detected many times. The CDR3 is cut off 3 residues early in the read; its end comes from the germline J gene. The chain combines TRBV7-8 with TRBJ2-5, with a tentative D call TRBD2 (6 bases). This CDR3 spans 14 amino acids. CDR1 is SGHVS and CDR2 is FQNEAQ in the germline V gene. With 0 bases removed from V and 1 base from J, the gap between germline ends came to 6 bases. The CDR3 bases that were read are TGTGCCAGCAGCTTAGCGGGGGGCCAAGAGACC. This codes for CASSLAGGQET. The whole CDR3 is CASSLAGGQETQYF.

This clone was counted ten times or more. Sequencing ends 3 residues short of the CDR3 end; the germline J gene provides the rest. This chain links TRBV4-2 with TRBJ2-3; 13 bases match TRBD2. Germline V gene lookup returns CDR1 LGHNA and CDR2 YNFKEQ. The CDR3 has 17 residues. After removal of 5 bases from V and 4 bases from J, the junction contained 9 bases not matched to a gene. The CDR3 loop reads CASSEGTSGILADTQYF. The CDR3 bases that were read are TGTGCCAGCAGCGAAGGGACTAGCGGGATTTTAGCAGATACG.

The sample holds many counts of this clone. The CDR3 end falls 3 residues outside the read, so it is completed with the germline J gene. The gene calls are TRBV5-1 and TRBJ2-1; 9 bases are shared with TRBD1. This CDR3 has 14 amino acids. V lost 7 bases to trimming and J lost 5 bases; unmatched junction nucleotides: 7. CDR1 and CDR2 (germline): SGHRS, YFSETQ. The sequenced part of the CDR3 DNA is TGCGCCAGCTTAACAGGGGGCGCGAACAATGAG. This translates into CASLTGGANNE. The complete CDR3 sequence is CASLTGGANNEQFF.

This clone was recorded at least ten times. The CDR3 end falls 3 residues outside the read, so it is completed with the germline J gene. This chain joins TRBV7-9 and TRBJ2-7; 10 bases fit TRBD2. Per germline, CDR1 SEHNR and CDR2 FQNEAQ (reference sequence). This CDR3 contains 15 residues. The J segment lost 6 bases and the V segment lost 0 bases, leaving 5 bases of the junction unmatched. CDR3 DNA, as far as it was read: TGTGCCAGCAGCTTAGCTGCTAGCGGGAGCCGCGAG. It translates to CASSLAASGSRE. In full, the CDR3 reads CASSLAASGSREQYF.

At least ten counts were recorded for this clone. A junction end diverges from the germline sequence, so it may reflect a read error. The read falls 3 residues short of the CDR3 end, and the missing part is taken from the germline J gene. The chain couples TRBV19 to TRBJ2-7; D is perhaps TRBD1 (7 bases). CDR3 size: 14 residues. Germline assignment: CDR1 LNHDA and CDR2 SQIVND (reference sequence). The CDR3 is CASSTDRDSHEQYF. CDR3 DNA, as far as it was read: TGTGCCAGTAGTACCGACAGGGACTCCCACGAG.

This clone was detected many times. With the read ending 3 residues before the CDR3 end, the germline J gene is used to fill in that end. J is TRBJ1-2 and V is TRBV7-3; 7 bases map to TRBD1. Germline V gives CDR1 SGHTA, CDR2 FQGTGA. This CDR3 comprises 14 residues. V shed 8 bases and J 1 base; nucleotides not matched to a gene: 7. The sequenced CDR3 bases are TGTGCCAGCGGTCAGGGGGTCCTTAACTATGGC. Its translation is CASGQGVLNYG. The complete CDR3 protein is CASGQGVLNYGYTF.

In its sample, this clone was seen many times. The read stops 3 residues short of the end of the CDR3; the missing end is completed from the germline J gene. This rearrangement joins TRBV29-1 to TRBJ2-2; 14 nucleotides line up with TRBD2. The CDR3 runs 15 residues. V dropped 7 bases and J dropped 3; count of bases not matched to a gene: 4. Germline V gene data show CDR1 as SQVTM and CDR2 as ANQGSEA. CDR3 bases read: TGCAGCGACAGACTAGCGGGAGGGGACACCGGGGAG. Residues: CSDRLAGGDTGE. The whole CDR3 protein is CSDRLAGGDTGELFF.

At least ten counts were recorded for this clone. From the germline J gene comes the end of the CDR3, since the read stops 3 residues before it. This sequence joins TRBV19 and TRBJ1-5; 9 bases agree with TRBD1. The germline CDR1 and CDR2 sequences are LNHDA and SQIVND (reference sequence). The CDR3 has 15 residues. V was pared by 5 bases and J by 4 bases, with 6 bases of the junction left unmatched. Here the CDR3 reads CASSFMTGGNQPQHF. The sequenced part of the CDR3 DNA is TGTGCCAGTAGTTTCATGACAGGGGGGAATCAGCCC.

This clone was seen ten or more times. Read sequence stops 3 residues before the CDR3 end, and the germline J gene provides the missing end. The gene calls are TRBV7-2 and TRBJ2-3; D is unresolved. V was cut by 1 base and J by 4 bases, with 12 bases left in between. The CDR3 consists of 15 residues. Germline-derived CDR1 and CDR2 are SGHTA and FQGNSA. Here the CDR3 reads CASSLVGVRADTQYF. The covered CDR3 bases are TGTGCCAGCAGCTTAGTGGGCGTTAGGGCAGATACG. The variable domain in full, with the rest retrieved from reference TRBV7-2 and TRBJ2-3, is GAGVSQSPSNKVTEKGKDVELRCDPISGHTALYWYRQSLGQGLEFLIYFQGNSAPDKSGLPSDRFSAERTGGSVSTLTIQRTQQEDSAVYLCASSLVGVRADTQYFGPGTRLTVL.

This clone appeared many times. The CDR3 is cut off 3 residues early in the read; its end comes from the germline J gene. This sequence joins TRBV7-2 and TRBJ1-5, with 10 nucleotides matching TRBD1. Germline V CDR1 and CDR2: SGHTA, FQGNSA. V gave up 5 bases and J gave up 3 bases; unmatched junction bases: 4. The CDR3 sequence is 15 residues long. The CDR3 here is CASSPGQGNNQPQHF. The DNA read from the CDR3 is TGTGCCAGCAGCCCGGGACAGGGGAACAATCAGCCC. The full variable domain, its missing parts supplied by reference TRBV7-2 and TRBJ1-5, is GAGVSQSPSNKVTEKGKDVELRCDPISGHTALYWYRQSLGQGLEFLIYFQGNSAPDKSGLPSDRFSAERTGGSVSTLTIQRTQQEDSAVYLCASSPGQGNNQPQHFGDGTRLSIL.

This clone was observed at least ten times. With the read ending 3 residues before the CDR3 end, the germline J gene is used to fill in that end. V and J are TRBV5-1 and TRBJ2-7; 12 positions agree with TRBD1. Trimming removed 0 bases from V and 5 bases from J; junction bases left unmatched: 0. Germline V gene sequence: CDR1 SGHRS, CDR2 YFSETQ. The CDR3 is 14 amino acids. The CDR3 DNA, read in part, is TGCGCCAGCAGCTTGGGGGACAGGGGGCACGAG. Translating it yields CASSLGDRGHE. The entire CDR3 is CASSLGDRGHEQYF.

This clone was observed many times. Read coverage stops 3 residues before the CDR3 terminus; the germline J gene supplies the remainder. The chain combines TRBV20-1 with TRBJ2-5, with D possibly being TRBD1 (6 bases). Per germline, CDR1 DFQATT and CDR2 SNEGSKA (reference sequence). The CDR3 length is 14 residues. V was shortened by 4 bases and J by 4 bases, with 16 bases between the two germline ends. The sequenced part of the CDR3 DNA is TGCAGTGCTAAACTAGGGGGACCGGGAGAGACC. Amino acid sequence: CSAKLGGPGET. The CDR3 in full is CSAKLGGPGETQYF.

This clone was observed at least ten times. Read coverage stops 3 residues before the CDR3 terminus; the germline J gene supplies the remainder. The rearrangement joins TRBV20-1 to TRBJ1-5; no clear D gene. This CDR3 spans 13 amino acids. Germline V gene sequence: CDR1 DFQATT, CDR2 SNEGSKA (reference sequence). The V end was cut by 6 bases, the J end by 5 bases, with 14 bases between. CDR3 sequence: CSARFGFDQPQHF. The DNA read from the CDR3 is TGCAGTGCCCGGTTCGGGTTCGATCAGCCC.

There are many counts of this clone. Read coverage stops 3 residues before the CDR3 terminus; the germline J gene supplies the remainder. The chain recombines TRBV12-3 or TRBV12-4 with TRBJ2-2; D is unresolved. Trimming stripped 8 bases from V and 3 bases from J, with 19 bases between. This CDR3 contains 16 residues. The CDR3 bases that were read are TGTGCCAGCGTTTACTTCTCTATTAGCCACACCGGGGAG. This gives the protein CASVYFSISHTGE. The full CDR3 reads CASVYFSISHTGELFF.

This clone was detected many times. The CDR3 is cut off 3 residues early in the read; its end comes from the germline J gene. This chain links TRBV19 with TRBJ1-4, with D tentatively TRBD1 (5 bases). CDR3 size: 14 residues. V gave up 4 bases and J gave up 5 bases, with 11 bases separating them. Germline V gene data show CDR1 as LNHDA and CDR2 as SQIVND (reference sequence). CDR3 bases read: TGTGCCAGTAGTACAGTTAAGGGGAATGAAAAA. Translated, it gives CASSTVKGNEK. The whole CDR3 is CASSTVKGNEKLFF. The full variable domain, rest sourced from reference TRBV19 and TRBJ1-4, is DGGITQSPKYLFRKEGQNVTLSCEQNLNHDAMYWYRQDPGQGLRLIYYSQIVNDFQKGDIAEGYSVSREKKESFPLTVTSAQKNPTAFYLCASSTVKGNEKLFFGSGTQLSVL.

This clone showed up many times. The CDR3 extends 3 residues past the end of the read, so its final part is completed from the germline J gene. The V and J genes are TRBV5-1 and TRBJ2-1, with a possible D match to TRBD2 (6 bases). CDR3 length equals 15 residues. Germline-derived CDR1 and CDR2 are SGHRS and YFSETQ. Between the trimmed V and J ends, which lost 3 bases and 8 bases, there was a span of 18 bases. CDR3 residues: CASSSDYPTRDEQFF. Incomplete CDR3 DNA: TGCGCCAGCAGCTCGGACTATCCCACAAGGGATGAG.

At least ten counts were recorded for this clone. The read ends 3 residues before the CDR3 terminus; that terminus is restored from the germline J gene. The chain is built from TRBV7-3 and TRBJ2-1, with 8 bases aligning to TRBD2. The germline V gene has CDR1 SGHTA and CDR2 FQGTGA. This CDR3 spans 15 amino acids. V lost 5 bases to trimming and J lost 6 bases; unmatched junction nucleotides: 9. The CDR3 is CASSHTSGSGNEQFF. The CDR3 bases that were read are TGTGCCAGCAGCCACACTAGCGGTTCAGGCAATGAG.

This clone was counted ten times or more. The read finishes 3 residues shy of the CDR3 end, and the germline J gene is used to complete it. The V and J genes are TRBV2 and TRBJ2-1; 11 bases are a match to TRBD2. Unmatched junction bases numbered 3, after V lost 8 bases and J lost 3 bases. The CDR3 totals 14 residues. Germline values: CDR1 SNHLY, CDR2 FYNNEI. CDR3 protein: CASFGLAGYNEQFF. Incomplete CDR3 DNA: TGTGCCAGCTTTGGACTAGCGGGCTACAATGAG.

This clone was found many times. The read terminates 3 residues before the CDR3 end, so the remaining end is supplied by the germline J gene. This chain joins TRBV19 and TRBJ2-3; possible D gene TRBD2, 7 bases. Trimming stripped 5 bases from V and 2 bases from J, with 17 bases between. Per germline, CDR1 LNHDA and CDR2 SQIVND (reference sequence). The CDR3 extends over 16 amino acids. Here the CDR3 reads CASSESAGGHTDTQYF. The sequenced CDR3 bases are TGTGCCAGTAGTGAGTCCGCCGGGGGGCACACAGATACG.